A selection of T cell receptor beta chains follows, all from one sample in a study of blood T cell repertoires in COVID-19. TCRdb's table, derived via immunoSEQ multiplex PCR, lists solely in-frame clones and lacks some. The table lists 150,000 or so clones, 88% of them singletons. Input material: peripheral blood. The receptors originated from a human donor in a cohort sampled during active COVID-19. Each CDR3 is given with its conserved first and last residue. Fields, in order: clone size, D gene, J gene, V gene, CDR3 protein, CDR3 DNA. The D gene is left open where the match is weak. Clone size is shown for a subset of rows, as once, few, many or a class of expanded clone.

NA TRBD1 TRBJ2-2 TRBV7-2 CASSLRGQGTGELFF TGTGCCAGCAGCTTAAGGGGGCAGGGGACCGGGGAGCTGTTTTTT
NA NA TRBJ2-2 TRBV10-1 CASSGGQTNTGELFF TGCGCCAGCAGTGGTGGACAAACGAACACCGGGGAGCTGTTTTTT
NA NA TRBJ1-1 TRBV10-2 CASSDITGDTEAFF TGCGCCAGCAGTGATATTACGGGGGACACTGAAGCTTTCTTT
NA NA TRBJ2-3 TRBV28 CASSLRLGGGRTDTQYF TGTGCCAGCAGCCTAAGACTAGGGGGGGGCCGCACAGATACGCAGTATTTT
NA TRBD1 TRBJ2-7 TRBV6-5 CASSSGTGSSYEQYF TGTGCCAGCAGTTCCGGGACAGGGAGCTCCTACGAGCAGTACTTC
NA TRBD1 TRBJ2-7 TRBV27 CASRLTGVSYEQYF TGTGCCAGCAGGCTAACAGGGGTTTCCTACGAGCAGTACTTC
NA NA TRBJ1-1 TRBV9 CASSVGYHTEAFF TGTGCCAGCAGCGTAGGTTATCACACTGAAGCTTTCTTT
NA NA TRBJ2-1 TRBV13 CASSTPRDSGEQFF TGTGCCAGCAGCACCCCCCGGGACTCCGGTGAGCAGTTCTTC
few NA TRBJ2-1 TRBV5-6 CASSLAPELYNEQFF TGTGCCAGCAGCTTGGCCCCCGAGCTCTACAATGAGCAGTTCTTC
few NA TRBJ1-2 TRBV18 CASSPGKNRANYGYTF TGTGCCAGCTCACCAGGAAAGAACAGGGCAAACTATGGCTACACCTTC
NA TRBD1 TRBJ1-6 TRBV9 CASSAEQGQGNSPLHF TGTGCCAGCAGCGCCGAACAGGGGCAGGGGAATTCACCCCTCCACTTT
NA TRBD1 TRBJ1-2 TRBV28 CATSGGAPYGYTF TGTGCCACCTCAGGGGGCGCCCCGTATGGCTACACCTTC
NA TRBD2 TRBJ2-5 TRBV3-1/TRBV3-2 CASSPAGQETQYF TGTGCCAGCAGCCCAGCGGGGCAAGAGACCCAGTACTTC
few TRBD1 TRBJ1-5 TRBV5-6 CASSLGTGDFGNQPQHF TGTGCCAGCAGCTTGGGGACAGGGGACTTCGGCAATCAGCCCCAGCATTTT
NA NA TRBJ2-5 TRBV19 CASSFDRNQETQYF TGTGCCAGTAGTTTTGACAGGAACCAAGAGACCCAGTACTTC
NA TRBD1 TRBJ1-4 TRBV9 CASSGPGQANEKLFF TGTGCCAGCAGCGGTCCGGGACAGGCCAATGAAAAACTGTTTTTT
NA TRBD1 TRBJ2-1 TRBV5-8 CASSSGTGFHEQFF TGTGCCAGCAGCTCGGGGACAGGGTTTCATGAGCAGTTCTTC
NA NA TRBJ1-5 TRBV10-3 CAISESVGGGSQPQHF TGTGCCATCAGTGAGTCGGTGGGGGGTGGTAGCCAGCCCCAGCATTTT
NA NA TRBJ2-7 TRBV27 CASSFLSSYEQYF TGTGCCAGCAGTTTTCTGAGCTCCTACGAGCAGTACTTC
NA NA TRBJ2-3 TRBV6-2/TRBV6-3 CASSYGYTRVTDTQYF TGTGCCAGCAGTTACGGGTATACTAGGGTCACAGATACGCAGTATTTT
NA TRBD2 TRBJ2-2 TRBV4-3 CASSQDFSGSSVGELFF TGCGCCAGCAGCCAAGATTTCAGCGGGAGTAGCGTCGGGGAGCTGTTTTTT
NA TRBD1 TRBJ1-5 TRBV7-8 CASSLGQGLQPQHF TGTGCCAGCAGCTTAGGACAGGGGTTACAGCCCCAGCATTTT
NA TRBD1 TRBJ2-1 TRBV28 CASRLGQRIEQFF TGTGCCAGCAGACTGGGACAGAGAATTGAGCAGTTCTTC
NA TRBD2 TRBJ2-3 TRBV28 CASRIAGGTDTQYF TGTGCCAGCAGAATAGCGGGAGGCACAGATACGCAGTATTTT
few TRBD1 TRBJ1-3 TRBV7-2 CASSLTGNGNTIYF TGTGCCAGCAGCTTGACAGGGAACGGAAACACCATATATTTT
NA NA TRBJ2-7 TRBV4-3 CASSQVRSPHYEQYF TGCGCCAGCAGCCAAGTGAGGTCGCCCCACTACGAGCAGTACTTC
few NA TRBJ2-2 TRBV5-4 CASSPSFGGELFF TGTGCCAGCAGCCCCTCCTTCGGCGGGGAGCTGTTTTTT
NA TRBD2 TRBJ2-1 TRBV11-2 CASSPGGGGQFF TGTGCCAGCAGCCCGGGCGGGGGGGGTCAGTTCTTC
NA NA TRBJ1-2 TRBV19 CASSVILSHYGYTF TGTGCCAGTAGTGTTATTTTGTCACATTATGGCTACACCTTC
once TRBD1 TRBJ2-2 TRBV14 CASRTGWNTGELFF TGTGCCAGCCGGACAGGGTGGAACACCGGGGAGCTGTTTTTT
NA TRBD1 TRBJ2-3 TRBV9 CASSAQGLDTQYF TGTGCCAGCAGCGCACAGGGGTTAGATACGCAGTATTTT
NA NA TRBJ1-2 TRBV7-9 CASSPATGRGYTF TGTGCCAGCAGTCCAGCGACAGGCAGGGGCTACACCTTC